One TCR beta chain is described in this entry. The CDR3 covers 14 residues. Germline loops: CDR1 SGDLS, CDR2 YYNGEE. The J segment lost 6 bases and the V segment lost 0 bases, leaving 3 bases of the junction unmatched. This sample was taken from a study of shared T cell receptors in the human thymus. Assay: immunoSEQ multiplex PCR; the TCRdb copy retains only in-frame clones and omits some. The top ten clones hold 0.015% to 0.025% of a sample with hundreds of thousands of clones, approximately 95% of them seen once. This sequence was found in a human donor. The chain recombines TRBV9 with TRBJ2-1; TRBD1 aligns across 7 bases. Sequencing was carried out using thymocytes. The CDR3, as DNA: TGTGCCAGCAGCGTAGGGGCAGGGGGCAATGAGCAGTTCTTC. Translation: CASSVGAGGNEQFF.